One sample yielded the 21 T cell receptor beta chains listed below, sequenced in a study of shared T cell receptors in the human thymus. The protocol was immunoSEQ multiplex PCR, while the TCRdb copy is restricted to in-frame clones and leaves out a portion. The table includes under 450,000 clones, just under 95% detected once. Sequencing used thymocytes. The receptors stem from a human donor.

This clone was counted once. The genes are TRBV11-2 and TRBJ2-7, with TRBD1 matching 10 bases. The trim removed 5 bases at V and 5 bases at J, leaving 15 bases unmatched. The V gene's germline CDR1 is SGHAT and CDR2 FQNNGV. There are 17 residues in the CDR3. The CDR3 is CASSPGTGAQWPHEQYF. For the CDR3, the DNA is TGTGCCAGCAGCCCCGGGACAGGGGCACAATGGCCCCACGAGCAGTACTTC.

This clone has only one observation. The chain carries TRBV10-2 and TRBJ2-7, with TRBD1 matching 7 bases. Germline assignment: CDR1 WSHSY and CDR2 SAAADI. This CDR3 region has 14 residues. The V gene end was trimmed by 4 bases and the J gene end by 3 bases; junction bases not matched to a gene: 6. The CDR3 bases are TGCGCCAGCAGTGGACAGGGTTCCGACTACGAGCAGTACTTC. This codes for CASSGQGSDYEQYF.

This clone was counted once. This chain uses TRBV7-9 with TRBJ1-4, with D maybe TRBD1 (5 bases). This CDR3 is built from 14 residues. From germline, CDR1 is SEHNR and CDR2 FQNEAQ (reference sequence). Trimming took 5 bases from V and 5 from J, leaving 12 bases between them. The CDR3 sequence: CASSPPGRNEKLFF. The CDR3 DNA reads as TGTGCCAGCAGCCCCCCGGGACGGAATGAAAAACTGTTTTTT.

The DNA for the CDR3 is TGCGCCAGCAGCTTGGGCCGGGAGGGCTATGGCTACACCTTC. It encodes CASSLGREGYGYTF. V and J are TRBV5-1 and TRBJ1-2; D gene unclear. The V gene lost 0 bases and the J gene lost 4 bases, with 10 bases spanning the gap. CDR1 is SGHRS and CDR2 is YFSETQ in the germline V gene. The CDR3 covers 14 residues.

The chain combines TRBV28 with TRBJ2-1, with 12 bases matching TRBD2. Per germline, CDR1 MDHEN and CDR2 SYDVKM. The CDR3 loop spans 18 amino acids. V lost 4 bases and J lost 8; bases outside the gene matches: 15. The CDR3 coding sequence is TGTGCCAGCAGTTCCACGGATAGACTAGCGGGAGACGGGGATGAGCAGTTCTTC. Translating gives CASSSTDRLAGDGDEQFF.

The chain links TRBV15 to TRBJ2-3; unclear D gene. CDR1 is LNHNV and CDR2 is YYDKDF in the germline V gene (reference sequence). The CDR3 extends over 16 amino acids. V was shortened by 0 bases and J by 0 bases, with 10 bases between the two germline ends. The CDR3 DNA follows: TGTGCCACCAGCAGAGAGAGTAGTCTGAGCACAGATACGCAGTATTTT. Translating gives CATSRESSLSTDTQYF.

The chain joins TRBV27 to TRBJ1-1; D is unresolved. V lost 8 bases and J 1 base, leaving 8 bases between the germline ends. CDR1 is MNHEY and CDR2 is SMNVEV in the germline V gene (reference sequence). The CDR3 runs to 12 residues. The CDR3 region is CASGSENTEAFF. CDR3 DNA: TGTGCCAGCGGCAGCGAGAACACTGAAGCTTTCTTT.

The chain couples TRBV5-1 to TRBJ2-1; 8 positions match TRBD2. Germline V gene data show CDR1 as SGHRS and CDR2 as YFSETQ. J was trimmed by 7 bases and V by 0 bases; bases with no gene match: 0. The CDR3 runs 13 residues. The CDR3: CASSLAGGNEQFF. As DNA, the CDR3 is TGCGCCAGCAGCTTGGCGGGAGGGAATGAGCAGTTCTTC.

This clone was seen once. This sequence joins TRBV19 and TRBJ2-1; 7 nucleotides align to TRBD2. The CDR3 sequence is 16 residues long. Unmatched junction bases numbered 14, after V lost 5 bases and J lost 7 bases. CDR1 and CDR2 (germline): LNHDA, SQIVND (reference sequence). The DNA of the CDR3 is TGTGCCAGTAGTTCCCTGAGCGGAGGCGGGGGAAATGAGCAGTTCTTC. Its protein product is CASSSLSGGGGNEQFF.

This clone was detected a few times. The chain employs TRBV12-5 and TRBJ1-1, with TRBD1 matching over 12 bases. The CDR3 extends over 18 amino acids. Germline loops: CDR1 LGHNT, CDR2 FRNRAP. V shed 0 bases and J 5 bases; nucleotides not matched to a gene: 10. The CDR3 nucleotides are TGTGCTAGTGGTTTGGTACAGGGGACAGGGGGCGGACAGACTGAAGCTTTCTTT. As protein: CASGLVQGTGGGQTEAFF. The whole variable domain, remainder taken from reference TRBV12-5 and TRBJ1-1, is DARVTQTPRHKVTEMGQEVTMRCQPILGHNTVFWYRQTMMQGLELLAYFRNRAPLDDSGMPKDRFSAEMPDATLATLKIQPSEPRDSAVYFCASGLVQGTGGGQTEAFFGQGTRLTVV.

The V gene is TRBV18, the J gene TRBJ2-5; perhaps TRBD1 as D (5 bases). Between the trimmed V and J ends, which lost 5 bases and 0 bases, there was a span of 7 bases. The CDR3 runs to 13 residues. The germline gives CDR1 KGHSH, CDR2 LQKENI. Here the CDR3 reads CASSSGHQETQYF. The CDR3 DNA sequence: TGTGCCAGCTCATCAGGGCACCAAGAGACCCAGTACTTC.

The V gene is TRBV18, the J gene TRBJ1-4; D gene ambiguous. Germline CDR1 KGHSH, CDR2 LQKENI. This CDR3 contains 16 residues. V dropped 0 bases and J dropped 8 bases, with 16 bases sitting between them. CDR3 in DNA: TGTGCCAGCTCACCACCGCGCCCCATCCCGGAGGAAAAACTGTTTTTT. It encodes CASSPPRPIPEEKLFF.

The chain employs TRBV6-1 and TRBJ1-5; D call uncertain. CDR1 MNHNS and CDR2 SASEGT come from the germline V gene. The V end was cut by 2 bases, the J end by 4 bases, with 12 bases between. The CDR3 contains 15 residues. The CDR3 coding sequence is TGTGCCAGCAGTGAATATACCGAGGAAAATCAGCCCCAGCATTTT. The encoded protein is CASSEYTEENQPQHF.

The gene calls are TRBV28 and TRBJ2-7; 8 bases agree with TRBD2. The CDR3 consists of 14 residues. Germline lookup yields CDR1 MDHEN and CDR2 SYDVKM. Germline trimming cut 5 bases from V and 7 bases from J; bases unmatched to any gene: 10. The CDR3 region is CASSPPTSVGEQYF. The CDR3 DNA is TGTGCCAGCAGTCCCCCGACTAGCGTCGGGGAGCAGTACTTC.

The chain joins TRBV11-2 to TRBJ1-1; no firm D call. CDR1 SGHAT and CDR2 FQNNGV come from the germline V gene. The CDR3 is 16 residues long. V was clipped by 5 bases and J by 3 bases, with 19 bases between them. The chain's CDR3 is CASSPSGRQLYTEAFF. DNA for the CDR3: TGTGCCAGCAGCCCCTCGGGGAGGCAGCTATACACTGAAGCTTTCTTT.

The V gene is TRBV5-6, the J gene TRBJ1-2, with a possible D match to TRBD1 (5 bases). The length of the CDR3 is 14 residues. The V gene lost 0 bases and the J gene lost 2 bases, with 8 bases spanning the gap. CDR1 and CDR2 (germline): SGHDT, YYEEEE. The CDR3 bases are TGTGCCAGCAGCTTGGTGCAGGGAAACTATGGCTACACCTTC. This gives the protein CASSLVQGNYGYTF.

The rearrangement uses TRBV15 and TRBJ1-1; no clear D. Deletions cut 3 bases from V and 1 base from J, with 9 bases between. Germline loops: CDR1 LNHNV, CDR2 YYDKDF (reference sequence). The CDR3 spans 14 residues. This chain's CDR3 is CATSSLAGNTEAFF. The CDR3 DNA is TGTGCCACCAGCAGCCTCGCGGGGAACACTGAAGCTTTCTTT.

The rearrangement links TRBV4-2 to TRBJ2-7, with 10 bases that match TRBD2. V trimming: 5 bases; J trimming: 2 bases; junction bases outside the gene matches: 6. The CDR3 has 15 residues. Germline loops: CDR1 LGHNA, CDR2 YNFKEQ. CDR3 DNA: TGTGCCAGCAGCGCCAGGACTAGCGGACCCTACGAGCAGTACTTC. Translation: CASSARTSGPYEQYF.

The CDR3 DNA reads TGTGCCAGCAGGGTGCGGCGGGAGGACTCCTACAATGAGCAGTTCTTC. The encoded protein is CASRVRREDSYNEQFF. The V and J genes are TRBV28 and TRBJ2-1; 8 bases line up with TRBD2. Germline-derived CDR1 and CDR2 are MDHEN and SYDVKM. V shed 6 bases, J shed 0 bases, and the junction held 7 bases outside the gene matches. The CDR3 has 16 amino acids. Full variable domain (missing parts from reference TRBV28 and TRBJ2-1): DVKVTQSSRYLVKRTGEKVFLECVQDMDHENMFWYRQDPGLGLRLIYFSYDVKMKEKGDIPEGYSVSREKKERFSLILESASTNQTSMYLCASRVRREDSYNEQFFGPGTRLTVL.

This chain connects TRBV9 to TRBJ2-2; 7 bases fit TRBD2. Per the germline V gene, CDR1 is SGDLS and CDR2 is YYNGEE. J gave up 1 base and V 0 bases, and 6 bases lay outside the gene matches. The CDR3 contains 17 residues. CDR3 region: CASSVGCGGLNTGELFF. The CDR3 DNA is TGTGCCAGCAGCGTAGGGTGCGGGGGTTTGAACACCGGGGAGCTGTTTTTT. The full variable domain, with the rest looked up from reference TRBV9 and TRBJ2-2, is DSGVTQTPKHLITATGQRVTLRCSPRSGDLSVYWYQQSLDQGLQFLIQYYNGEERAKGNILERFSAQQFPDLHSELNLSSLELGDSALYFCASSVGCGGLNTGELFFGEGSRLTVL.

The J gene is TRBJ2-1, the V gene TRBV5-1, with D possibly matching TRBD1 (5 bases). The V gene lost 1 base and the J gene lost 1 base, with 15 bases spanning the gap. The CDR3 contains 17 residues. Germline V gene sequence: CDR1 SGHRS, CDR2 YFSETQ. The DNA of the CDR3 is TGCGCCAGCAGCTTGAGCTTTAGACAGCTATCCTACAATGAGCAGTTCTTC. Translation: CASSLSFRQLSYNEQFF. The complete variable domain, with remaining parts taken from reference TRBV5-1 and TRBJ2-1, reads KAGVTQTPRYLIKTRGQQVTLSCSPISGHRSVSWYQQTPGQGLQFLFEYFSETQRNKGNFPGRFSGRQFSNSRSEMNVSTLELGDSALYLCASSLSFRQLSYNEQFFGPGTRLTVL.